Detailed here is one T cell receptor beta chain. Its target is not known. This specimen comes from a study of cytomegalovirus exposure and HLA in healthy donors. Study summary: There were just under 400 genotyped donors. Of these, about 81% fell in the genetic ancestry cluster associated with self-reported Caucasian donors.

Study findings and constraints: TCR beta V- and J-gene trimming was later associated with a missense DCLRE1C variant. In a later analysis, productive TCRs from donors in an Asian-associated ancestry cluster reportedly carried fewer N-insertions than the cohort mean.

Germline V gene lookup returns CDR1 SGHNT and CDR2 YYREEE (reference sequence). The junction had 5 bases not matched to a gene; V was cut back by 1 base and J by 1 base. The length of the CDR3 is 17 residues. 13 Jbeta primers and 60 Vbeta primers were used for the PCR. Data came from immunoSEQ multiplex PCR; TCRdb stores just in-frame clones and leaves some out. This sample has 110,000 to 150,000 clones, with 70% to 85% found just once. Sequenced input: PBMCs. The gene calls are TRBV5-4 and TRBJ2-5, with 12 bases fitting TRBD1. The TCR sequence derives from a male donor in good health and CMV-seronegative. The CDR3 DNA follows: TGTGCCAGCAGCTTGTATGGGACAGGGGGCTCCCAAGAGACCCAGTACTTC. This translates into CASSLYGTGGSQETQYF.